This TCR beta chain was sequenced during a study of T cells after yellow fever vaccination. CDR3 length equals 13 residues. The V gene's germline CDR1 is MNHEY and CDR2 SMNVEV (reference sequence). The germline V and J ends were trimmed by 2 bases and 2 bases, with 7 bases remaining between them. Via MiXCR, TCRdb re-called the 5' RACE reads, giving one row per CDR3 protein. The table records 65,000 to 90,000 distinct CDR3 sequences, 13% of them present only once. V and J are TRBV27 and TRBJ2-7; D unclear. The sequences come from CD8+ T cells not binding an NS4B(214-222) dextramer, sorted from PBMCs, collected 20 to 25 days after the first yellow fever vaccination. This TCR was sampled from a man between 18 and 35 years old who received the YFV17D yellow fever vaccine. CDR3 sequence: CASSLRLAYEQYF. CDR3 DNA sequence: TGTGCCAGCAGTTTAAGGTTAGCCTACGAGCAGTACTTC.